One sample yielded the 26 T cell receptor beta chains listed below, sequenced in a study of T cell responses to AZD1222 COVID-19 vaccine. Generated by immunoSEQ multiplex PCR, the TCRdb table keeps only in-frame clones and is missing some. Here the sample spans about 110,000 clones, more than 70% being singletons. The sample here was peripheral blood, taken on day 0 of MenACWY control vaccination. The receptors originated from an adult in good health.

This chain connects TRBV4-1 to TRBJ2-1; D ambiguous. The ends were cut back, 0 bases at V and 0 bases at J, with 9 bases in the middle. The CDR3 consists of 16 residues. Germline V gene sequence: CDR1 MGHRA, CDR2 YSYEKL. CDR3 DNA: TGCGCCAGCAGCCAAGAATCCGAGAACTCCTACAATGAGCAGTTCTTC. This sequence encodes CASSQESENSYNEQFF.

The table lists this clone with a few counts. This chain uses TRBV7-9 with TRBJ1-1; 11 bases line up with TRBD1. This CDR3 is built from 16 residues. Unmatched junction bases numbered 9, after V lost 2 bases and J lost 7 bases. Germline loops: CDR1 SEHNR, CDR2 FQNEAQ (reference sequence). The CDR3 loop reads CASSLLWTGGIGEAFF. CDR3 bases: TGTGCCAGCAGCTTACTATGGACAGGGGGCATCGGTGAAGCTTTCTTT.

This clone occurred once. The V call is TRBV5-4, the J call TRBJ1-2; the D gene is possibly TRBD1 (5 bases). Germline V gene lookup returns CDR1 SGHNT and CDR2 YYREEE (reference sequence). Trimming left V 0 bases short and J 5 bases short, with 11 bases between. This CDR3 is 14 amino acids long. The CDR3 sequence: CASSLDRFTYGYTF. DNA of the CDR3: TGTGCCAGCAGCTTGGACAGGTTCACATATGGCTACACCTTC.

V and J are TRBV9 and TRBJ1-3; 10 bases are shared with TRBD1. V trimming: 2 bases; J trimming: 2 bases; junction bases outside the gene matches: 7. Germline V CDR1 and CDR2: SGDLS, YYNGEE. This CDR3 has 17 amino acids. The CDR3 loop reads CASSVGQGRGAGNTIYF. CDR3 DNA sequence: TGTGCCAGCAGCGTGGGACAGGGGAGAGGAGCTGGAAACACCATATATTTT.

The chain is built from TRBV27 and TRBJ2-1; 8 bases map to TRBD2. The length of the CDR3 is 16 residues. V was clipped by 3 bases and J by 2 bases; unmatched bases: 6. CDR1 is MNHEY, CDR2 SMNVEV, per germline (reference sequence). In DNA form, the CDR3 reads TGTGCCAGCAGTTTTCAATTGGGACTAGCCTACAATGAGCAGTTCTTC. Translated, it gives CASSFQLGLAYNEQFF.

The chain has TRBV2 and TRBJ1-1, with D uncertain. This CDR3 has 14 residues. The V gene lost 8 bases and the J gene lost 1 base, with 14 bases spanning the gap. Germline CDR1 SNHLY, CDR2 FYNNEI. This CDR3 is CASGSPPSNTEAFF. DNA of the CDR3: TGTGCCAGCGGCTCTCCACCCTCGAACACTGAAGCTTTCTTT. The whole variable domain, remainder taken from reference TRBV2 and TRBJ1-1, is EPEVTQTPSHQVTQMGQEVILRCVPISNHLYFYWYRQILGQKVEFLVSFYNNEISEKSEIFDDQFSVERPDGSNFTLKIRSTKLEDSAMYFCASGSPPSNTEAFFGQGTRLTVV.

The chain is built from TRBV21-1 and TRBJ2-1; the table's D call TRBD2 went unverified against the DNA. TRBV21-1 is reported as a pseudogene. The CDR3 totals 17 residues. CDR3 loop: CAKSTSGGRDSYNEQFF. The CDR3 coding sequence is TGTGCCAAATCGACTAGCGGGGGGCGGGACTCCTACAATGAGCAGTTCTTC.

The chain uses TRBV28 and TRBJ1-5; unclear D gene. Germline CDR1 MDHEN, CDR2 SYDVKM. The CDR3 is made up of 12 amino acids. V was pared by 5 bases and J by 9 bases, with 11 bases between. CDR3 in DNA: TGTGCCAGCAGTCCCCCCCGGGGGCCCCAGCATTTT. The encoded protein is CASSPPRGPQHF. Complete variable domain (other parts from reference TRBV28 and TRBJ1-5): DVKVTQSSRYLVKRTGEKVFLECVQDMDHENMFWYRQDPGLGLRLIYFSYDVKMKEKGDIPEGYSVSREKKERFSLILESASTNQTSMYLCASSPPRGPQHFGDGTRLSIL.

This sequence joins TRBV29-1 and TRBJ1-1, with no clear D. CDR3 length equals 12 residues. The germline gives CDR1 SQVTM, CDR2 ANQGSEA. V was pared by 7 bases and J by 0 bases, with 9 bases between. CDR3 protein: CSAMTMNTEAFF. CDR3 bases: TGCAGCGCTATGACTATGAACACTGAAGCTTTCTTT. Drawing the rest from reference TRBV29-1 and TRBJ1-1, the complete variable domain is SAVISQKPSRDICQRGTSLTIQCQVDSQVTMMFWYRQQPGQSLTLIATANQGSEATYESGFVIDKFPISRPNLTFSTLTVSNMSPEDSSIYLCSAMTMNTEAFFGQGTRLTVV.

The CDR3 sequence: CASSPPDRNYGYTF. For the CDR3, the DNA is TGTGCCAGCAGTCCTCCGGACAGGAACTATGGCTACACCTTC. The chain couples TRBV28 to TRBJ1-2; TRBD1 matches at 7 bases. Looked up from germline, CDR1 is MDHEN and CDR2 is SYDVKM. With V trimmed by 5 bases and J by 2 bases, 5 bases remained unmatched. The CDR3 extends over 14 amino acids.

This chain connects TRBV11-2 to TRBJ2-7, with D maybe TRBD2 (6 bases). The germline gives CDR1 SGHAT, CDR2 FQNNGV. The germline V and J ends were trimmed by 5 bases and 2 bases, with 10 bases remaining between them. This CDR3 is 13 amino acids long. CDR3 DNA sequence: TGTGCCAGCAGCCTCGCGGGGCCCTACGAGCAGTACTTC. Amino acid sequence: CASSLAGPYEQYF.

The chain carries TRBV5-1 and TRBJ1-4; TRBD1 might be the D (6 bases). Germline values: CDR1 SGHRS, CDR2 YFSETQ. Trimming shortened V by 1 base and J by 8 bases, and 9 bases separated the two germline ends. The CDR3 is 13 residues long. Here the CDR3 reads CASSLTGREKLFF. The DNA of the CDR3 is TGCGCCAGCAGCTTGACAGGGCGAGAAAAACTGTTTTTT.

The V and J genes are TRBV19 and TRBJ1-5; D is uncertain. Germline CDR1 reads LNHDA; CDR2 reads SQIVND (reference sequence). The ends were cut back, 5 bases at V and 2 bases at J, with 10 bases in the middle. The CDR3 runs 14 residues. CDR3 in amino acids: CASSWRWGNQPQHF. CDR3 in DNA: TGTGCCAGTAGTTGGAGATGGGGCAATCAGCCCCAGCATTTT.

V gene TRBV5-1 combines with J gene TRBJ2-1, with 8 bases matching TRBD1. V dropped 0 bases and J dropped 0; count of bases not matched to a gene: 2. Germline values: CDR1 SGHRS, CDR2 YFSETQ. The CDR3 contains 16 residues. CDR3 coding DNA: TGCGCCAGCAGCTTGGACAGGGGGAGCTCCTACAATGAGCAGTTCTTC. Protein: CASSLDRGSSYNEQFF.

V gene TRBV6-5 combines with J gene TRBJ1-2; no firm D call. Deletions cut 4 bases from V and 4 bases from J, with 7 bases between. This CDR3 is built from 12 residues. Germline values: CDR1 MNHEY, CDR2 SVGAGI. The CDR3 coding sequence is TGTGCCAGCAGTTTTGACTTCTATGGCTACACCTTC. Its protein is CASSFDFYGYTF.

Only a few counts were recorded for this clone. CDR3 nucleotides: TGTGCCAGCAGCCAAACCTACTACGAGCAGTACTTC. Encoded protein: CASSQTYYEQYF. The chain employs TRBV3-1 (or the pseudogene TRBV3-2) and TRBJ2-7; D unresolved. The V and J ends lost 2 bases and 3 bases respectively, with 5 bases between them. Looked up from germline, CDR1 is LGHDT and CDR2 is YNNKEL (reference sequence). The CDR3 runs to 12 residues.

CDR3 sequence reads: CASSPEQGAYNEQFF. CDR3 nucleotides: TGCGCCAGCAGCCCGGAACAGGGGGCGTACAATGAGCAGTTCTTC. The rearrangement joins TRBV5-1 to TRBJ2-1; TRBD1 matches 9 bases. V was clipped by 4 bases and J by 4 bases; unmatched bases: 6. The germline gives CDR1 SGHRS, CDR2 YFSETQ. This CDR3 contains 15 residues. Looking up the rest from reference TRBV5-1 and TRBJ2-1 gives the full variable domain: KAGVTQTPRYLIKTRGQQVTLSCSPISGHRSVSWYQQTPGQGLQFLFEYFSETQRNKGNFPGRFSGRQFSNSRSEMNVSTLELGDSALYLCASSPEQGAYNEQFFGPGTRLTVL.

The J gene is TRBJ1-3, the V gene TRBV29-1; D call uncertain. This CDR3 is built from 14 residues. CDR1 and CDR2 from the germline V gene are SQVTM and ANQGSEA. Trimming pared 5 bases from V and 0 bases from J, leaving 11 bases between. The CDR3 DNA sequence: TGCAGCGTTCGAGGATCTTCCTCTGGAAACACCATATATTTT. Encoded protein: CSVRGSSSGNTIYF.

The chain uses TRBV9 and TRBJ2-7; 7 nucleotides line up with TRBD1. The CDR3 length is 13 residues. The V segment lost 3 bases and the J segment 7 bases; nucleotides outside the gene matches: 7. CDR1 is SGDLS and CDR2 is YYNGEE in the germline V gene. As DNA, the CDR3 is TGTGCCAGCAGCGGACTCTCAGGGGGTGAGCAGTACTTC. It specifies CASSGLSGGEQYF.

The rearrangement uses TRBV11-2 and TRBJ1-2, with D possibly being TRBD1 (6 bases). Germline assignment: CDR1 SGHAT and CDR2 FQNNGV. V was trimmed by 5 bases and J by 7 bases, leaving 26 bases between them. This CDR3 spans 17 amino acids. This CDR3 is CASSLSTGVGGEGGYTF. The CDR3 bases are TGTGCCAGCAGCCTATCCACCGGCGTGGGGGGCGAAGGTGGCTACACCTTC.

This chain joins TRBV2 and TRBJ2-5, with D maybe TRBD1 (5 bases). From germline, CDR1 is SNHLY and CDR2 FYNNEI. V lost 4 bases and J lost 5, with 11 bases in between. CDR3 size: 13 residues. The chain's CDR3 is CASSVGAAETQYF. DNA of the CDR3: TGTGCCAGCAGTGTTGGGGCCGCGGAGACCCAGTACTTC.

A single count supports this clone. V is TRBV6-4 and J is TRBJ1-2, with TRBD1 matching 9 bases. This CDR3 has 13 residues. Germline V gene lookup returns CDR1 MRHNA and CDR2 SNTAGT. Germline trimming cut 2 bases from V and 8 bases from J; bases unmatched to any gene: 3. Written as DNA, the CDR3 is TGTGCCAGCAGTGACCAAACAGGGGGCGGCTACACCTTC. Amino acids: CASSDQTGGGYTF.

This rearrangement joins TRBV20-1 to TRBJ2-3; D is ambiguous. Germline lookup yields CDR1 DFQATT and CDR2 SNEGSKA (reference sequence). V shed 3 bases and J shed 2 bases, with 9 bases lying between them. This CDR3 has 13 amino acids. CDR3 sequence (DNA): TGCAGTGCTAGTGGCGACTCCACAGATACGCAGTATTTT. Its protein is CSASGDSTDTQYF.

This clone was seen only once. The chain is built from TRBV9 and TRBJ2-7, with D possibly TRBD2 on 5 matching bases. V was shortened by 0 bases and J by 6 bases, with 13 bases between the two germline ends. This CDR3 is built from 14 residues. Germline lookup yields CDR1 SGDLS and CDR2 YYNGEE. CDR3 in amino acids: CASSVATRDSEQYF. In nucleotides, the CDR3 is TGTGCCAGCAGCGTAGCTACACGGGATTCCGAGCAGTACTTC.

This sequence joins TRBV29-1 and TRBJ1-3, with 9 bases matching TRBD1. The CDR3 covers 14 residues. Trimming took 3 bases from V and 2 from J; bases not matched to a gene: 2. The germline CDR1 and CDR2 sequences are SQVTM and ANQGSEA. The CDR3 loop reads CSVDGQGTGNTIYF. The DNA for the CDR3 is TGCAGCGTTGACGGACAGGGGACTGGAAACACCATATATTTT. The variable domain in full, completed from reference TRBV29-1 and TRBJ1-3, reads SAVISQKPSRDICQRGTSLTIQCQVDSQVTMMFWYRQQPGQSLTLIATANQGSEATYESGFVIDKFPISRPNLTFSTLTVSNMSPEDSSIYLCSVDGQGTGNTIYFGEGSWLTVV.

The chain recombines TRBV5-1 with TRBJ1-1; unclear D gene. The CDR3 covers 12 residues. Trimming stripped 0 bases from V and 5 bases from J, with 5 bases between. The germline CDR1 and CDR2 sequences are SGHRS and YFSETQ. The CDR3: CASSLDGTEAFF. In DNA, the CDR3 is TGCGCCAGCAGCTTGGATGGTACTGAAGCTTTCTTT.